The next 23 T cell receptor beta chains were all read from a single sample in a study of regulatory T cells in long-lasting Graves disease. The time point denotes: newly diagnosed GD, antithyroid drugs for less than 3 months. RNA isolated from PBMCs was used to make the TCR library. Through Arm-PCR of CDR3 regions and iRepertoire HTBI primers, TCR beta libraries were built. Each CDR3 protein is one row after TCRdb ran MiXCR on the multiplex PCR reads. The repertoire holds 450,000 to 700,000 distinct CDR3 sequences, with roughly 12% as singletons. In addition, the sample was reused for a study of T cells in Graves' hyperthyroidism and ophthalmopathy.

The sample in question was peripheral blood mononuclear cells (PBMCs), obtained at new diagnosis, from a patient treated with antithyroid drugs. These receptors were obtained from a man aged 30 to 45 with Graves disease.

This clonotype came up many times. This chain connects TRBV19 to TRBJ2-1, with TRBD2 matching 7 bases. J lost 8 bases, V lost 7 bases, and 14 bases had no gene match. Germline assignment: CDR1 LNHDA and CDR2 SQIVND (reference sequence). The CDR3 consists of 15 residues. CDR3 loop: CASTQFGGSTYEQFF. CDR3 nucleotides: TGTGCCAGTACTCAGTTCGGCGGGAGTACGTATGAGCAGTTCTTC.

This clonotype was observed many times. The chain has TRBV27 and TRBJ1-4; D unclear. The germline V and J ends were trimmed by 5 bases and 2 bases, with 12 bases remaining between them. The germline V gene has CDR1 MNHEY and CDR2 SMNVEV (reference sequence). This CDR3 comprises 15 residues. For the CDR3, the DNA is TGTGCCAGCAGTGGCTCGAGGGCGACTAATGAAAAACTGTTTTTT. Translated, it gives CASSGSRATNEKLFF.

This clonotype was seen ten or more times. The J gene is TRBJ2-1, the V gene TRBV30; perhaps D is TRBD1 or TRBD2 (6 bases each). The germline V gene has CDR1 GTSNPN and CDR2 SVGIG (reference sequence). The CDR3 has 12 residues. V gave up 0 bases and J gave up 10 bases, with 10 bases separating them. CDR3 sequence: CAWSVRGTEQFF. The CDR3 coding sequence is TGTGCCTGGAGTGTACGCGGGACAGAGCAGTTCTTC.

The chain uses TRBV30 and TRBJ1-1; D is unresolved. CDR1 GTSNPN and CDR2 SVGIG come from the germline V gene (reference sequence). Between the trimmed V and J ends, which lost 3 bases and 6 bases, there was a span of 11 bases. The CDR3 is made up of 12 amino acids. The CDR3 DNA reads TGTGCCTGGAGAACAGATGGGCCTGAAGCTTTCTTT. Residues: CAWRTDGPEAFF.

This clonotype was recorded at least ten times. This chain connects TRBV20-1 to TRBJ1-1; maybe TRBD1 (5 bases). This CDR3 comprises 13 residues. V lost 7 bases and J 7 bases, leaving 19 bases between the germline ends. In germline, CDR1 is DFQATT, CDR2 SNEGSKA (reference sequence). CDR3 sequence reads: CSVLKVRGFEAFF. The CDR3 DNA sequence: TGCAGTGTCCTCAAGGTTCGGGGCTTTGAAGCTTTCTTT.

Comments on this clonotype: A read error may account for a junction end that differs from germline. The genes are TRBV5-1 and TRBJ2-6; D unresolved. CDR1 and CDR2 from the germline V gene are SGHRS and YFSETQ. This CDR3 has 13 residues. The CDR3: CANSDSGANVLTF. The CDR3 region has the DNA TGCGCCAACAGCGACTCTGGGGCCAACGTCCTGACTTTC. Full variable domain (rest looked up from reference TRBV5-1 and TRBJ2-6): KAGVTQTPRYLIKTRGQQVTLSCSPISGHRSVSWYQQTPGQGLQFLFEYFSETQRNKGNFPGRFSGRQFSNSRSEMNVSTLELGDSALYLCANSDSGANVLTFGAGSRLTVL.

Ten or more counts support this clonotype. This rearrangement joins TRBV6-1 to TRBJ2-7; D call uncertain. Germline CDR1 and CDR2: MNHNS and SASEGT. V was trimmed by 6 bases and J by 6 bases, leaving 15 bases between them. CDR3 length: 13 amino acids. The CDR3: CASSEVAFGEQYF. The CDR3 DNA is TGTGCCAGCAGCGAGGTGGCTTTCGGCGAGCAGTACTTC.

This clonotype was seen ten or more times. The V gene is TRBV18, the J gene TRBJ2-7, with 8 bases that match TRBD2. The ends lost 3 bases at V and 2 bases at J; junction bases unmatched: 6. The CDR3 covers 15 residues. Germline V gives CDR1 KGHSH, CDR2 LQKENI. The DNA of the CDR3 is TGTGCCAGCTCACCCACTAGCGGACTTCCCTACGAGCAGTACTTC. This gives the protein CASSPTSGLPYEQYF.

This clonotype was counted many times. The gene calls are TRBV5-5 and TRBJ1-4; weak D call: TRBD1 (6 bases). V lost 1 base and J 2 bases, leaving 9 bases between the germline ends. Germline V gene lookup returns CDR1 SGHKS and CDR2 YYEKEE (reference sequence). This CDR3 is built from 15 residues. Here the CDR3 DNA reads TGTGCCAGCAGCTTGTCGAGGGGGACTAATGAAAAACTGTTTTTT. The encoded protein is CASSLSRGTNEKLFF. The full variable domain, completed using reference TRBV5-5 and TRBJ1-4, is DAGVTQSPTHLIKTRGQQVTLRCSPISGHKSVSWYQQVLGQGPQFIFQYYEKEERGRGNFPDRFSARQFPNYSSELNVNALLLGDSALYLCASSLSRGTNEKLFFGSGTQLSVL.

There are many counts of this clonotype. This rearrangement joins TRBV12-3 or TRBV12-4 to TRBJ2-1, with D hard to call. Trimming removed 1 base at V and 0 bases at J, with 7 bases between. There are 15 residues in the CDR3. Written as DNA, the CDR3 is TGTGCCAGCAGTTTAGTGGATAGCTCCTACAATGAGCAGTTCTTC. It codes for CASSLVDSSYNEQFF.

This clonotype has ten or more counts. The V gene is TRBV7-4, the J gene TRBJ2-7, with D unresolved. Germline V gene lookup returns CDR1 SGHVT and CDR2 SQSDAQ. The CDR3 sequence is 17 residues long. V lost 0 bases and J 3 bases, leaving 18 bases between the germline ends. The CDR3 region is CASSLAGVDQDSYEQYF. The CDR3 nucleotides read TGTGCCAGCAGCTTAGCAGGTGTGGACCAGGATAGCTACGAGCAGTACTTC.

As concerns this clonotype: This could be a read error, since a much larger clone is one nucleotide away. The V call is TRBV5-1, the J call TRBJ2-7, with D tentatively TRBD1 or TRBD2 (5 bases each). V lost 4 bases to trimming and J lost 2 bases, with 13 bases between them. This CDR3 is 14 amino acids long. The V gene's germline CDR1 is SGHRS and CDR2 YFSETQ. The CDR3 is CASSADKGPYEQYF. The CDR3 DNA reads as TGCGCCAGCAGCGCGGACAAGGGACCCTACGAGCAGTACTTC.

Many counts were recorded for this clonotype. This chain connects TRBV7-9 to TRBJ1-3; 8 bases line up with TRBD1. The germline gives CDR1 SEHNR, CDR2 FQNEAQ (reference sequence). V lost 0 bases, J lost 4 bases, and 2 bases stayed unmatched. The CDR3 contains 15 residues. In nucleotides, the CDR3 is TGTGCCAGCAGCTTAGCTGGGACAGGCGGAAACACCATATATTTT. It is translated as CASSLAGTGGNTIYF.

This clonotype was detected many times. CDR3 sequence: CSVDITGELFF. The CDR3 DNA reads as TGCAGCGTTGATATCACCGGGGAGCTGTTTTTT. V gene TRBV29-1 combines with J gene TRBJ2-2; D unclear. The CDR3 covers 11 residues. The germline gives CDR1 SQVTM, CDR2 ANQGSEA. Trimming took 3 bases from V and 4 from J, leaving 3 bases between them.

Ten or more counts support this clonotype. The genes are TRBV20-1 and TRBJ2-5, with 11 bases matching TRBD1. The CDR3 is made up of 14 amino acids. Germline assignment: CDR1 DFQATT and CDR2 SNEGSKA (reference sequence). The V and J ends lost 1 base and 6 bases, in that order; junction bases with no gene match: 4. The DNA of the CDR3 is TGCAGTGCTAGAGCCGGACAGGGGGCAAAGACCCAGTACTTC. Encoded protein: CSARAGQGAKTQYF.

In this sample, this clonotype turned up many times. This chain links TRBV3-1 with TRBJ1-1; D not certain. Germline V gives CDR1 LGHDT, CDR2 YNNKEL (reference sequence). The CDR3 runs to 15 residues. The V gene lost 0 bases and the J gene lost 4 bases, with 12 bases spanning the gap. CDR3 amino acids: CASSQEVSLTTEAFF. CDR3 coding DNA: TGTGCCAGCAGCCAAGAAGTCTCATTAACCACTGAAGCTTTCTTT.

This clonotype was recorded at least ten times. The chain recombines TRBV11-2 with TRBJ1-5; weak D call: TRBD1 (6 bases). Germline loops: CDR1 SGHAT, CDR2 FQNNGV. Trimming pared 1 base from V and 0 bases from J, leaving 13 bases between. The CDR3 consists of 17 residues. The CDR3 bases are TGTGCCAGCAGCTTAGGGCGGGGGGCCGGTAGCAATCAGCCCCAGCATTTT. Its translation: CASSLGRGAGSNQPQHF. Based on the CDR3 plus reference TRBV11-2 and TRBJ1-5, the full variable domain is EAGVAQSPRYKIIEKRQSVAFWCNPISGHATLYWYQQILGQGPKLLIQFQNNGVVDDSQLPKDRFSAERLKGVDSTLKIQPAKLEDSAVYLCASSLGRGAGSNQPQHFGDGTRLSIL.

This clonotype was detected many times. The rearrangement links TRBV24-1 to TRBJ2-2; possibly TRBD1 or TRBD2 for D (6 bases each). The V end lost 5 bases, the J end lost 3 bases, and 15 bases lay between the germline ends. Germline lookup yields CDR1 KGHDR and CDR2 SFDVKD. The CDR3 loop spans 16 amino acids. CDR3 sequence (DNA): TGTGCCACCAGTGTTGGGGGGCGGTCGGACACCGGGGAGCTGTTTTTT. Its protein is CATSVGGRSDTGELFF.

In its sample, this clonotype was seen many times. The CDR3 loop is CASSYEVGGSNEQFF. CDR3 nucleotides: TGTGCCAGCAGTTACGAGGTGGGGGGGTCCAATGAGCAGTTCTTC. The chain combines TRBV6-9 with TRBJ2-1, with 7 bases identical to TRBD2. V lost 3 bases, J lost 6 bases, and 8 bases stayed unmatched. The germline V gene encodes CDR1 MNHGY and CDR2 SVAAGI. The CDR3 totals 15 residues.

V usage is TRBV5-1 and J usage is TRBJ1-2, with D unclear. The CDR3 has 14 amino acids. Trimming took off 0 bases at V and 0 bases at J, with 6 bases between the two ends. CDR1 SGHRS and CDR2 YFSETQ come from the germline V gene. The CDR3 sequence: CASSLEPANYGYTF. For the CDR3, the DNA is TGCGCCAGCAGCTTGGAACCAGCTAACTATGGCTACACCTTC. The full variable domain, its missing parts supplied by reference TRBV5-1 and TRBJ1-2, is KAGVTQTPRYLIKTRGQQVTLSCSPISGHRSVSWYQQTPGQGLQFLFEYFSETQRNKGNFPGRFSGRQFSNSRSEMNVSTLELGDSALYLCASSLEPANYGYTFGSGTRLTVV.

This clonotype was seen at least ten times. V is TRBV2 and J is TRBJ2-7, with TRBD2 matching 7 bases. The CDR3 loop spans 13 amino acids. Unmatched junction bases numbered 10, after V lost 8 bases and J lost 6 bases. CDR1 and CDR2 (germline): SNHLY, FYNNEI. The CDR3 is CASGRDSSPEQYF. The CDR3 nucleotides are TGTGCCAGCGGGAGGGACTCTAGCCCCGAGCAGTACTTC.

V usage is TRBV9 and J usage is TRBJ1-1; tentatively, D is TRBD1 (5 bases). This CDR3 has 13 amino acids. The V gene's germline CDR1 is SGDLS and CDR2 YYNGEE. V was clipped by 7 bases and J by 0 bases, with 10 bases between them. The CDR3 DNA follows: TGTGCCAGCGCCCGGACACTGAACACTGAAGCTTTCTTT. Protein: CASARTLNTEAFF. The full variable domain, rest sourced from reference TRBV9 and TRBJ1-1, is DSGVTQTPKHLITATGQRVTLRCSPRSGDLSVYWYQQSLDQGLQFLIQYYNGEERAKGNILERFSAQQFPDLHSELNLSSLELGDSALYFCASARTLNTEAFFGQGTRLTVV.

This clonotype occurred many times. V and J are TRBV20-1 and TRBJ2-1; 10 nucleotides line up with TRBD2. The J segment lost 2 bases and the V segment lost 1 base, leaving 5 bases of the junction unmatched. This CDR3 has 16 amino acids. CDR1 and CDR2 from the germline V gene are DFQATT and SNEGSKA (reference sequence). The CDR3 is CSARAGLAGAYNEQFF. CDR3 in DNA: TGCAGTGCTAGAGCGGGGCTAGCGGGAGCCTACAATGAGCAGTTCTTC.